This is a list of T cell receptor beta chains from one sample in a study of T-cell memory formation after mild COVID-19. TCRdb called the 5' RACE reads again in MiXCR, with one record for every CDR3 protein. The repertoire holds hundreds of thousands of distinct CDR3 sequences, with roughly 20% as singletons. Material for sequencing was PBMCs or a T cell subset sorted from them (not recorded which). Receptors were obtained from an adult woman who had mild COVID-19 (a few samples of this study predate the infection). Cell type and time point are not known. Each CDR3 is given with its conserved first and last residue. A D gene is named only where the DNA matches it firmly. Size is stated for part of the rows, as once, few or many counts, or as a class when the clone is expanded.

clone_size: many
v_call: TRBV5-1
cdr3_length: 15
j_call: TRBJ2-1
d_call: NA
cdr3_aa: CASSPTGTNNNEQFF
cdr3_nt: TGCGCCAGCAGCCCCACCGGGACAAACAACAATGAGCAGTTCTTC

clone_size: NA
v_call: TRBV12-3/TRBV12-4
cdr3_length: 15
j_call: TRBJ2-1
d_call: TRBD1
cdr3_aa: CASSFGQGVWNEQFF
cdr3_nt: TGTGCCAGCAGTTTCGGACAGGGAGTGTGGAATGAGCAGTTCTTC

clone_size: NA
v_call: TRBV24-1
cdr3_length: 13
j_call: TRBJ1-1
d_call: NA
cdr3_aa: CATSDFRGTEAFF
cdr3_nt: TGTGCCACCAGTGATTTTCGAGGCACTGAAGCTTTCTTT

clone_size: few
v_call: TRBV20-1
cdr3_length: 14
j_call: TRBJ2-2
d_call: NA
cdr3_aa: CSAQGGWNTGELFF
cdr3_nt: TGCAGTGCCCAGGGGGGCTGGAACACCGGGGAGCTGTTTTTT

clone_size: NA
v_call: TRBV7-6
cdr3_length: 12
j_call: TRBJ2-5
d_call: NA
cdr3_aa: CASSLGYETQYF
cdr3_nt: TGTGCCAGCAGCTTAGGGTACGAGACCCAGTACTTC

clone_size: once
v_call: TRBV29-1
cdr3_length: 12
j_call: TRBJ2-7
d_call: NA
cdr3_aa: CSVDLQGTEQYF
cdr3_nt: TGCAGCGTTGATCTGCAGGGGACCGAGCAGTACTTC

clone_size: NA
v_call: TRBV15
cdr3_length: 12
j_call: TRBJ2-7
d_call: NA
cdr3_aa: CATSRPNGEQYF
cdr3_nt: TGTGCCACCAGCAGACCCAACGGCGAGCAGTACTTC

clone_size: NA
v_call: TRBV15
cdr3_length: 16
j_call: TRBJ1-1
d_call: NA
cdr3_aa: CATSTLAPGLNTEAFF
cdr3_nt: TGTGCCACCAGCACCTTGGCCCCCGGACTGAACACTGAAGCTTTCTTT

clone_size: NA
v_call: TRBV14
cdr3_length: 16
j_call: TRBJ2-6
d_call: NA
cdr3_aa: CASRPTGSSGANVLTF
cdr3_nt: TGTGCCAGCAGACCAACAGGGAGCTCTGGGGCCAACGTCCTGACTTTC

clone_size: NA
v_call: TRBV13
cdr3_length: 14
j_call: TRBJ2-7
d_call: NA
cdr3_aa: CASSRGGITYEQYF
cdr3_nt: TGTGCCAGCAGCCGCGGAGGGATTACCTACGAGCAGTACTTC

clone_size: NA
v_call: TRBV15
cdr3_length: 13
j_call: TRBJ1-2
d_call: NA
cdr3_aa: CATSRDTHYGYTF
cdr3_nt: TGTGCCACCAGCAGAGATACACACTATGGCTACACCTTC

clone_size: NA
v_call: TRBV29-1
cdr3_length: 19
j_call: TRBJ2-1
d_call: TRBD2
cdr3_aa: CSARGAAGGTPSSYNEQFF
cdr3_nt: TGCAGCGCCAGAGGGGCGGCGGGAGGGACCCCTAGCTCCTACAATGAGCAGTTCTTC

clone_size: NA
v_call: TRBV10-3
cdr3_length: 15
j_call: TRBJ1-1
d_call: NA
cdr3_aa: CAISEWSGADTEAFF
cdr3_nt: TGTGCCATCAGTGAGTGGTCAGGGGCGGACACTGAAGCTTTCTTT

clone_size: few
v_call: TRBV11-2
cdr3_length: 15
j_call: TRBJ2-4
d_call: TRBD2
cdr3_aa: CASSAQATSANIQYF
cdr3_nt: TGTGCCAGCAGCGCCCAGGCGACTAGCGCAAACATTCAGTACTTC

clone_size: NA
v_call: TRBV30
cdr3_length: 14
j_call: TRBJ2-7
d_call: TRBD1
cdr3_aa: CAWSGDRGSYEQYF
cdr3_nt: TGTGCCTGGAGTGGGGACAGGGGGTCCTACGAGCAGTACTTC

clone_size: NA
v_call: TRBV25-1
cdr3_length: 16
j_call: TRBJ2-1
d_call: NA
cdr3_aa: CASSELSDPDNNEQFF
cdr3_nt: TGTGCCAGCAGTGAGTTGTCGGACCCAGATAACAATGAGCAGTTCTTC

clone_size: few
v_call: TRBV7-9
cdr3_length: 18
j_call: TRBJ2-5
d_call: TRBD2
cdr3_aa: CASSLPILPLAGEETQYF
cdr3_nt: TGTGCCAGCAGCTTACCTATACTACCACTAGCGGGGGAAGAGACCCAGTACTTC

clone_size: few
v_call: TRBV28
cdr3_length: 16
j_call: TRBJ2-1
d_call: NA
cdr3_aa: CASSSGSGGSYNEQFF
cdr3_nt: TGTGCCAGCAGTTCCGGGAGCGGAGGAAGCTACAATGAGCAGTTCTTC

clone_size: NA
v_call: TRBV12-3/TRBV12-4
cdr3_length: 12
j_call: TRBJ1-2
d_call: TRBD1
cdr3_aa: CASSLIGTAYTF
cdr3_nt: TGTGCCAGCAGTTTAATTGGGACAGCTTATACCTTC

clone_size: NA
v_call: TRBV12-3/TRBV12-4
cdr3_length: 15
j_call: TRBJ1-5
d_call: NA
cdr3_aa: CASSLVPYSNQPQHF
cdr3_nt: TGTGCCAGCAGTTTAGTCCCATATAGCAATCAGCCCCAGCATTTT

clone_size: NA
v_call: TRBV4-3
cdr3_length: 15
j_call: TRBJ2-3
d_call: TRBD2
cdr3_aa: CASSPGDGRTDTQYF
cdr3_nt: TGCGCCAGCAGCCCGGGGGACGGGAGGACAGATACGCAGTATTTT

clone_size: NA
v_call: TRBV11-2
cdr3_length: 13
j_call: TRBJ2-7
d_call: NA
cdr3_aa: CASSPRILSEQYF
cdr3_nt: TGTGCCAGCAGCCCCCGCATTCTCTCCGAGCAGTACTTC

clone_size: few
v_call: TRBV7-9
cdr3_length: 16
j_call: TRBJ2-7
d_call: NA
cdr3_aa: CASSKREGKGPGEQYF
cdr3_nt: TGTGCCAGCAGCAAACGAGAGGGGAAAGGGCCGGGGGAGCAGTACTTC

clone_size: once
v_call: TRBV5-1
cdr3_length: 18
j_call: TRBJ2-1
d_call: TRBD2
cdr3_aa: CASSLVGTSFSSYNEQFF
cdr3_nt: TGCGCCAGCAGCTTGGTAGGGACTAGCTTTAGCTCCTACAATGAGCAGTTCTTC

clone_size: NA
v_call: TRBV20-1
cdr3_length: 14
j_call: TRBJ1-5
d_call: NA
cdr3_aa: CSARLGGGNQPQHF
cdr3_nt: TGCAGTGCTAGGCTCGGGGGGGGGAATCAGCCCCAGCATTTT

clone_size: many
v_call: TRBV4-2
cdr3_length: 16
j_call: TRBJ2-1
d_call: TRBD2
cdr3_aa: CASSQVESGGDDEQFF
cdr3_nt: TGTGCCAGCAGCCAAGTTGAAAGCGGGGGGGACGATGAGCAGTTCTTC

clone_size: NA
v_call: TRBV5-1
cdr3_length: 15
j_call: TRBJ2-3
d_call: NA
cdr3_aa: CASSLEGQSADTQYF
cdr3_nt: TGCGCCAGCAGCTTGGAGGGGCAAAGCGCAGATACGCAGTATTTT

clone_size: NA
v_call: TRBV7-3
cdr3_length: 15
j_call: TRBJ2-7
d_call: TRBD1
cdr3_aa: CASSPTGTGNYEQYF
cdr3_nt: TGTGCCAGCAGCCCCACCGGGACAGGGAACTACGAGCAGTACTTC

clone_size: NA
v_call: TRBV15
cdr3_length: 17
j_call: TRBJ2-3
d_call: NA
cdr3_aa: CATSRSERDTGTDTQYF
cdr3_nt: TGTGCCACCAGCAGATCAGAACGGGACACAGGCACAGATACGCAGTATTTT

clone_size: NA
v_call: TRBV4-1
cdr3_length: 14
j_call: TRBJ2-1
d_call: NA
cdr3_aa: CASSQVFVGNEQFF
cdr3_nt: TGCGCCAGCAGCCAAGTCTTCGTTGGGAATGAGCAGTTCTTC

clone_size: few
v_call: TRBV9
cdr3_length: 12
j_call: TRBJ1-2
d_call: NA
cdr3_aa: CASSVGGYGYTF
cdr3_nt: TGTGCCAGCAGCGTAGGGGGCTATGGCTACACCTTC

clone_size: NA
v_call: TRBV6-5
cdr3_length: 16
j_call: TRBJ2-5
d_call: TRBD1
cdr3_aa: CASSYAGQGAGETQYF
cdr3_nt: TGTGCCAGCAGTTACGCTGGGCAGGGGGCCGGAGAGACCCAGTACTTC

clone_size: few
v_call: TRBV6-5
cdr3_length: 13
j_call: TRBJ1-1
d_call: NA
cdr3_aa: CASSLLRDTEAFF
cdr3_nt: TGTGCCAGCAGTCTCCTTAGAGACACTGAAGCTTTCTTT

clone_size: NA
v_call: TRBV29-1
cdr3_length: 11
j_call: TRBJ1-1
d_call: NA
cdr3_aa: CSVGSGTEAFF
cdr3_nt: TGCAGCGTTGGATCCGGGACTGAAGCTTTCTTT

clone_size: NA
v_call: TRBV7-3
cdr3_length: 13
j_call: TRBJ1-6
d_call: NA
cdr3_aa: CASSLTSASPLHF
cdr3_nt: TGTGCCAGCAGCCTAACATCGGCTTCACCCCTCCACTTT

clone_size: few
v_call: TRBV27
cdr3_length: 15
j_call: TRBJ2-3
d_call: NA
cdr3_aa: CASSLSEVPSDTQYF
cdr3_nt: TGTGCCAGCAGTTTATCCGAAGTCCCCTCGGATACGCAGTATTTT

clone_size: NA
v_call: TRBV11-2
cdr3_length: 14
j_call: TRBJ2-7
d_call: TRBD2
cdr3_aa: CASRRSGSSYEQYF
cdr3_nt: TGTGCCAGCAGACGAAGCGGGAGCTCCTACGAGCAGTACTTC

clone_size: NA
v_call: TRBV12-3/TRBV12-4
cdr3_length: 13
j_call: TRBJ1-1
d_call: TRBD1
cdr3_aa: CASSDRADTEAFF
cdr3_nt: TGTGCCAGCAGTGACAGGGCCGACACTGAAGCTTTCTTT

clone_size: many
v_call: TRBV9
cdr3_length: 15
j_call: TRBJ2-3
d_call: TRBD2
cdr3_aa: CASSVGTSGTDTQYF
cdr3_nt: TGTGCCAGCAGCGTCGGGACTAGCGGCACAGATACGCAGTATTTT

clone_size: NA
v_call: TRBV5-1
cdr3_length: 15
j_call: TRBJ2-2
d_call: NA
cdr3_aa: CASSPQDWGTGELFF
cdr3_nt: TGCGCCAGCAGCCCGCAGGACTGGGGCACCGGGGAGCTGTTTTTT

clone_size: few
v_call: TRBV12-3/TRBV12-4
cdr3_length: 12
j_call: TRBJ2-1
d_call: NA
cdr3_aa: CASSLWSNEQFF
cdr3_nt: TGTGCCAGCAGTTTGTGGAGCAATGAGCAGTTCTTC

clone_size: few
v_call: TRBV15
cdr3_length: 15
j_call: TRBJ2-7
d_call: NA
cdr3_aa: CATSRGAESSYEQYF
cdr3_nt: TGTGCCACCAGCAGGGGGGCGGAAAGCTCCTACGAGCAGTACTTC

clone_size: few
v_call: TRBV6-5
cdr3_length: 15
j_call: TRBJ2-2
d_call: NA
cdr3_aa: CASSMRRVNTGELFF
cdr3_nt: TGTGCCAGCAGTATGCGGCGGGTAAACACCGGGGAGCTGTTTTTT

clone_size: few
v_call: TRBV6-5
cdr3_length: 15
j_call: TRBJ2-5
d_call: NA
cdr3_aa: CASSRRGGVQETQYF
cdr3_nt: TGTGCCAGCAGCCGCAGGGGCGGGGTTCAAGAGACCCAGTACTTC

clone_size: few
v_call: TRBV12-3/TRBV12-4
cdr3_length: 16
j_call: TRBJ1-5
d_call: NA
cdr3_aa: CASSPPGLLSNQPQHF
cdr3_nt: TGTGCCAGCAGCCCTCCGGGACTGCTAAGCAATCAGCCCCAGCATTTT

clone_size: NA
v_call: TRBV5-1
cdr3_length: 15
j_call: TRBJ2-2
d_call: NA
cdr3_aa: CASSLTRGDTGELFF
cdr3_nt: TGCGCCAGCAGCCTGACTAGGGGAGACACCGGGGAGCTGTTTTTT

clone_size: few
v_call: TRBV7-9
cdr3_length: 19
j_call: TRBJ2-1
d_call: TRBD2
cdr3_aa: CASSLSISFTAGVGNEQFF
cdr3_nt: TGTGCCAGCAGCTTATCGATCAGCTTCACGGCGGGAGTTGGGAATGAGCAGTTCTTC

clone_size: NA
v_call: TRBV3-1
cdr3_length: 12
j_call: TRBJ1-5
d_call: NA
cdr3_aa: CASSLKHQPQHF
cdr3_nt: TGTGCCAGCAGCCTTAAACATCAGCCCCAGCATTTT

clone_size: NA
v_call: TRBV3-1
cdr3_length: 14
j_call: TRBJ2-2
d_call: NA
cdr3_aa: CASSPRWGHGELFF
cdr3_nt: TGTGCCAGCAGCCCACGATGGGGTCACGGGGAGCTGTTTTTT

clone_size: NA
v_call: TRBV28
cdr3_length: 18
j_call: TRBJ2-6
d_call: NA
cdr3_aa: CASSPTGWGNSGANVLTF
cdr3_nt: TGTGCCAGCAGCCCAACGGGATGGGGGAACTCTGGGGCCAACGTCCTGACTTTC

clone_size: few
v_call: TRBV12-3/TRBV12-4
cdr3_length: 15
j_call: TRBJ1-3
d_call: NA
cdr3_aa: CASGWTTGLGNTIYF
cdr3_nt: TGTGCCAGCGGATGGACAACAGGCCTTGGAAACACCATATATTTT

clone_size: NA
v_call: TRBV7-8
cdr3_length: 14
j_call: TRBJ2-7
d_call: NA
cdr3_aa: CASSLVPETNAQYF
cdr3_nt: TGTGCCAGCAGCTTAGTACCTGAAACCAACGCGCAGTACTTC

clone_size: NA
v_call: TRBV9
cdr3_length: 15
j_call: TRBJ2-7
d_call: NA
cdr3_aa: CASSVGEDSYYEQYF
cdr3_nt: TGTGCCAGCAGCGTAGGTGAAGACAGCTACTACGAGCAGTACTTC

clone_size: NA
v_call: TRBV4-1
cdr3_length: 14
j_call: TRBJ1-1
d_call: NA
cdr3_aa: CASSQDGAGAEAFF
cdr3_nt: TGCGCCAGCAGCCAAGATGGGGCCGGGGCTGAAGCTTTCTTT